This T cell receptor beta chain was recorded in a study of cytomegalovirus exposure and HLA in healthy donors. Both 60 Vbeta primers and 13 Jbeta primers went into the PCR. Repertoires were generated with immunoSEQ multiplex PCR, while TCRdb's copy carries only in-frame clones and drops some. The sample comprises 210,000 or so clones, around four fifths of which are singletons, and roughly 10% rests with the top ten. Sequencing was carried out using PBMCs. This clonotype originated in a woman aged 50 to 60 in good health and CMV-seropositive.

CDR3 sequence reads: CASSPRSYNEQFF. The CDR3 DNA reads TGTGCCAGCAGCCCTCGGTCCTACAATGAGCAGTTCTTC. J is TRBJ2-1 and V is TRBV13; no definite D call. The CDR3 totals 13 residues. Deletions cut 5 bases from V and 1 base from J, with 6 bases between. Germline assignment: CDR1 PRHDT and CDR2 FYEKMQ (reference sequence). The variable domain in full, with the rest retrieved from reference TRBV13 and TRBJ2-1, is AAGVIQSPRHLIKEKRETATLKCYPIPRHDTVYWYQQGPGQDPQFLISFYEKMQSDKGSIPDRFSAQQFSDYHSELNMSSLELGDSALYFCASSPRSYNEQFFGPGTRLTVL.